This TCR beta chain originates from a study of cytomegalovirus exposure and HLA in healthy donors. Donors came from a validation cohort of 90 to 150 subjects, distinct from the first 666-subject cohort. TCRdb's table, derived via immunoSEQ multiplex PCR, lists solely in-frame clones and lacks some. The sample consists of 150,000 to 200,000 clones, about 87% of them appearing once. Germline V gives CDR1 MNHEY, CDR2 SMNVEV (reference sequence). Trimming pared 6 bases from V and 0 bases from J, leaving 12 bases between. CDR3 length: 16 amino acids. This clonotype was obtained from a woman aged 25 to 39 in good health and CMV-seronegative. The sample consisted of PBMCs. The chain is built from TRBV27 and TRBJ1-6, with D maybe TRBD1 (6 bases). The CDR3 reads CASRPTGSSYNSPLHF. The CDR3 DNA reads TGTGCCAGCAGGCCTACAGGGAGCTCCTATAATTCACCCCTCCACTTT.